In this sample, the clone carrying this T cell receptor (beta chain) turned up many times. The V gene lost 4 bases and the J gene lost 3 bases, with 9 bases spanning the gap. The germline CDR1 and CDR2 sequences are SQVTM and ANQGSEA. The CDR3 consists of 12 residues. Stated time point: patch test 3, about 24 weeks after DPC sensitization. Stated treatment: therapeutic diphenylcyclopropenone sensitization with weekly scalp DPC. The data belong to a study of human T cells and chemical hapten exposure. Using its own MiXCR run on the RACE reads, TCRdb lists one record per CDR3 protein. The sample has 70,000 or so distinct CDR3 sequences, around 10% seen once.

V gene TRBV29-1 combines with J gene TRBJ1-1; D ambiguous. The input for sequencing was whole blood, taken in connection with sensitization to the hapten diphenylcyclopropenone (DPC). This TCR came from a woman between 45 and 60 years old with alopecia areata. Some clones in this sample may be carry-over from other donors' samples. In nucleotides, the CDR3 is TGCAGCGTTGGGCAGATTTACACTGAAGCTTTCTTT. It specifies CSVGQIYTEAFF.